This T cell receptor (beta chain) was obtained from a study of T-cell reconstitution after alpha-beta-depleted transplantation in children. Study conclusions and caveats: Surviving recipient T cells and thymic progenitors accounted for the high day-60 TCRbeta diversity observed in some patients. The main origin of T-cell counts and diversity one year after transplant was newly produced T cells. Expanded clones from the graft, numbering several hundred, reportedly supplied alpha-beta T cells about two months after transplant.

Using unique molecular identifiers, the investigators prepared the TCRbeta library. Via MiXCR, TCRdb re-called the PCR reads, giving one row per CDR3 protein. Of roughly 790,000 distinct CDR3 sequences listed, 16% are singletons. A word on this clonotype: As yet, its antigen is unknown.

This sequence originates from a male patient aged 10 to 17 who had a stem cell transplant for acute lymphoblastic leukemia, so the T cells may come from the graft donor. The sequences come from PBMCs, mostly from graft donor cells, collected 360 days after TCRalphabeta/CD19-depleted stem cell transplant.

The CDR3 region is CASREGQGPSYEQYF. The CDR3 nucleotides read TGTGCCAGCAGAGAGGGACAGGGGCCATCCTACGAGCAGTACTTC. The chain has TRBV6-2 or TRBV6-3 and TRBJ2-7; 10 bases agree with TRBD1. Germline V CDR1 and CDR2: MNHEY, SVGEGT. The V segment lost 6 bases and the J segment 1 base; nucleotides outside the gene matches: 6. The CDR3 consists of 15 residues.